This entry concerns a single T cell receptor beta chain. Its matching antigen is unknown. This sample stems from a study of OX40 agonist ivuxolimab in advanced cancers. About the study: The mean age was around 56 years, ranging from 23 to 79, with approximately 85% of participants male. Prior anti-PD-1, anti-PD-L1 or anti-CTLA-4 therapy was allowed; about 39% had some. Study results and limitations: Not determined was the antigen specificity of the expanded peripheral T cells.

No patient had autoimmune disease or received systemic immunosuppression. CDR1 and CDR2 (germline): SGHTS, YDEGEE. The CDR3 consists of 15 residues. V lost 4 bases and J 6 bases, leaving 20 bases between the germline ends. Produced via immunoSEQ multiplex PCR; TCRdb's table is partial and in-frame only. The sample shows around 51,000 clones, approximately 90% of them seen only once. The starting material was CD4+ or CD8+ T cells sorted from blood, obtained in a trial of the OX40 agonist ivuxolimab. The sequence was collected from an adult with an advanced solid tumor such as melanoma, head and neck, liver or kidney cancer. J is TRBJ2-7 and V is TRBV5-8; a weak D match, TRBD2 (8 bases). The CDR3 region is CASSQGGLEIPEQYF. The DNA for the CDR3 is TGTGCCAGCAGCCAGGGGGGACTAGAAATCCCCGAGCAGTACTTC.